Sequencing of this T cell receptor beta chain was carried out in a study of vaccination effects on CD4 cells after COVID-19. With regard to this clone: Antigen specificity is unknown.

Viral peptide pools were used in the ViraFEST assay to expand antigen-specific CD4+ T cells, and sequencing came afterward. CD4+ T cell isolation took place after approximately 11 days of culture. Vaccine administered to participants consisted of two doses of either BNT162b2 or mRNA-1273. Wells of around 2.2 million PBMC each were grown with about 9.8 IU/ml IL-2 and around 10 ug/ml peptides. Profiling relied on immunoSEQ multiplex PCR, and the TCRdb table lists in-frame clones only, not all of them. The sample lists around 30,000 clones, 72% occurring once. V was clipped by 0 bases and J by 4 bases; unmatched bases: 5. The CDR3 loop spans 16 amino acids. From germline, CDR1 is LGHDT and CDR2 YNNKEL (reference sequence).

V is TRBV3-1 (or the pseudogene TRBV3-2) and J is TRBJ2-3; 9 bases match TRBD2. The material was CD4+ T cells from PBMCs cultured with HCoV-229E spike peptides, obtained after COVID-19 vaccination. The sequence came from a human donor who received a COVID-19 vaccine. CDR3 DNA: TGTGCCAGCAGCCAAGATCACGCTAGCGGGGCAGATACGCAGTATTTT. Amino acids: CASSQDHASGADTQYF.